The T cell receptor beta chain under discussion was sequenced for a study of blood T cell repertoires in COVID-19. Study information: There were acute and convalescent COVID-19 samples, and they came from the United States, Italy and Spain.

TCRdb's copy holds only in-frame clones and misses some; the assay was immunoSEQ multiplex PCR. Here the sample spans a few hundred thousand clones, more than 75% being singletons. The sample holds a few counts of this clone. The sample comprised peripheral blood. The sequence was collected from a man in his 60s with acute or convalescent COVID-19.

The CDR3 coding sequence is TGTGCCAGCAGTAAGACAGGGGGCGGTCAGCCCCAGCATTTT. Its translation is CASSKTGGGQPQHF. V and J are TRBV6-2 or TRBV6-3 and TRBJ1-5; 10 positions match TRBD1. The CDR3 spans 14 residues. Looked up from germline, CDR1 is MNHEY and CDR2 is SVGEGT. V lost 5 bases, J lost 6 bases, and 4 bases stayed unmatched.